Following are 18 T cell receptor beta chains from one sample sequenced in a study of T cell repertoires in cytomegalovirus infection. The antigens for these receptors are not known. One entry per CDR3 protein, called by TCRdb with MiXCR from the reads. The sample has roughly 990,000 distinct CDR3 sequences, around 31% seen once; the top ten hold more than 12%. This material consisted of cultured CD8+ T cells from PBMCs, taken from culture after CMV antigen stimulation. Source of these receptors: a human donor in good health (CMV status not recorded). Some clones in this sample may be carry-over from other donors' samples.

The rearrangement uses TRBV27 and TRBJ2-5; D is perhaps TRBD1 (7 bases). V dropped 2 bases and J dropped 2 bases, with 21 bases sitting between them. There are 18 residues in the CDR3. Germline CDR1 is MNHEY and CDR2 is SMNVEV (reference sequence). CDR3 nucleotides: TGTGCCAGCAGTTTACTCCAGGGGGGCCCACCAAGTCAAGAGACCCAGTACTTC. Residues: CASSLLQGGPPSQETQYF.

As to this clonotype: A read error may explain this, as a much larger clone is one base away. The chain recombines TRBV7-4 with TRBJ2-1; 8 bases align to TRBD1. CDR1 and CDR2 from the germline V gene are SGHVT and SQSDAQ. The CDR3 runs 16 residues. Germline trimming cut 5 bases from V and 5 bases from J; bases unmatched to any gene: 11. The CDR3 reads CASSTSGQGVHNEQFF. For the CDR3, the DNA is TGTGCCAGCAGCACCTCCGGACAGGGAGTTCACAATGAGCAGTTCTTC.

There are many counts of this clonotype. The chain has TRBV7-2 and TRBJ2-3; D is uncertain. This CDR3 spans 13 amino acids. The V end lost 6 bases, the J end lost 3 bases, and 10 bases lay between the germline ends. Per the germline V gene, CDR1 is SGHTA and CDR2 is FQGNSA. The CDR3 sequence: CASRSDLTDTQYF. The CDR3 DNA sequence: TGTGCCAGCAGGTCAGACTTGACAGATACGCAGTATTTT. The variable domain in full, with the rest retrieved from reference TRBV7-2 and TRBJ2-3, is GAGVSQSPSNKVTEKGKDVELRCDPISGHTALYWYRQSLGQGLEFLIYFQGNSAPDKSGLPSDRFSAERTGGSVSTLTIQRTQQEDSAVYLCASRSDLTDTQYFGPGTRLTVL.

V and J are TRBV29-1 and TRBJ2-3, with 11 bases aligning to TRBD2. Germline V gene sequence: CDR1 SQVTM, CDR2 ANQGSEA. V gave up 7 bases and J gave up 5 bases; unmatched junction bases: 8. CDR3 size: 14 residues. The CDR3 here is CSAEGTSGGDTQYF. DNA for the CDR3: TGCAGCGCCGAGGGGACTAGCGGTGGAGATACGCAGTATTTT.

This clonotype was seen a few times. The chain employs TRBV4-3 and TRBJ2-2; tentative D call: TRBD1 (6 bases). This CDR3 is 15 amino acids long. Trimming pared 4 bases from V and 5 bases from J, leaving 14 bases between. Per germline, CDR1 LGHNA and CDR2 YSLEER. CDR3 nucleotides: TGCGCCAGCAGCCCTGACAGGCGAGGGACCGGGGAGCTGTTTTTT. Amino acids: CASSPDRRGTGELFF.

CDR3 residues: CASSYTEGLYGYTF. The DNA of the CDR3 is TGTGCCAGCAGTTACACTGAGGGGCTCTATGGCTACACCTTC. V gene TRBV6-2 or TRBV6-3 combines with J gene TRBJ1-2, with TRBD1 as a possible D gene (5 bases). The germline CDR1 and CDR2 sequences are MNHEY and SVGEGT. V was clipped by 2 bases and J by 4 bases, with 11 bases between them. CDR3 length: 14 amino acids.

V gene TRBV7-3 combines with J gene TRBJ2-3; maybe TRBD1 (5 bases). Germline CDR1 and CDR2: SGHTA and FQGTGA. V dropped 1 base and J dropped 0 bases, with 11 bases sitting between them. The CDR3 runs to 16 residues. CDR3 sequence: CASSLKGAQSTDTQYF. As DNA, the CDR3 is TGTGCCAGCAGCTTAAAAGGGGCCCAAAGCACAGATACGCAGTATTTT.

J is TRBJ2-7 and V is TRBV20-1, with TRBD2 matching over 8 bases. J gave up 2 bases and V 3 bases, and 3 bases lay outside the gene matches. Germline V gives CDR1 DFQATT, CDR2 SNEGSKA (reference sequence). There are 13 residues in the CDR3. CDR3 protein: CSASSGETYEQYV. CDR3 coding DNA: TGCAGTGCTAGTAGCGGGGAAACCTACGAGCAGTACGTC.

The CDR3 is CASSPVDSGANVLTF. As DNA, the CDR3 is TGTGCCAGCTCCCCCGTGGACTCTGGGGCCAACGTCCTGACTTTC. The rearrangement joins TRBV7-9 to TRBJ2-6; unclear D gene. V was cut by 8 bases and J by 0 bases, with 11 bases left in between. Germline lookup yields CDR1 SEHNR and CDR2 FQNEAQ (reference sequence). The CDR3 runs to 15 residues.

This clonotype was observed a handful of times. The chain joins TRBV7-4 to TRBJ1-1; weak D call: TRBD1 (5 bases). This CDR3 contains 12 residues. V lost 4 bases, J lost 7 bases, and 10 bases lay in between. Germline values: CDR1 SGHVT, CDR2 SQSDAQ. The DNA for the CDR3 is TGTGCCAGCAGCTCCTCAAGGGGTGAAGCTTTCTTT. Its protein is CASSSSRGEAFF. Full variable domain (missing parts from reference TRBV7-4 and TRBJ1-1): GAGVSQSPRYKVAKRGRDVALRCDSISGHVTLYWYRQTLGQGSEVLTYSQSDAQRDKSGRPSGRFSAERPERSVSTLKIQRTEQGDSAVYLCASSSSRGEAFFGQGTRLTVV.

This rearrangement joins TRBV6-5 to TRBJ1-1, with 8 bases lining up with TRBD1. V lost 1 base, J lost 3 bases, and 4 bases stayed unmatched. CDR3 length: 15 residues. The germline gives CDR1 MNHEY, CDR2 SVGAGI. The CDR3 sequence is CASSYYGQGDTEAFF. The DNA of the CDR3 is TGTGCCAGCAGTTACTACGGACAGGGAGACACTGAAGCTTTCTTT.

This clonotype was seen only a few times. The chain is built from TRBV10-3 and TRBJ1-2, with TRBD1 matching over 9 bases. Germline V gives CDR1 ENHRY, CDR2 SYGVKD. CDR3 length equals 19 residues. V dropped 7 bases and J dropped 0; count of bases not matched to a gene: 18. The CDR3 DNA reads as TGTGCCATCAAAGAATTGAAGAGGGACAGGGACCGTCCTAACTATGGCTACACCTTC. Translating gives CAIKELKRDRDRPNYGYTF.

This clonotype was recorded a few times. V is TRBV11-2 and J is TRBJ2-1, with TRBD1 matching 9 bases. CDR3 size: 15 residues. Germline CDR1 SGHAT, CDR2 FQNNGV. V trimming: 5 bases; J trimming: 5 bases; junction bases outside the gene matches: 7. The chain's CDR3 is CASSHGQGSHNEQFF. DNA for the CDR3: TGTGCCAGCAGCCACGGACAGGGGTCACACAATGAGCAGTTCTTC.

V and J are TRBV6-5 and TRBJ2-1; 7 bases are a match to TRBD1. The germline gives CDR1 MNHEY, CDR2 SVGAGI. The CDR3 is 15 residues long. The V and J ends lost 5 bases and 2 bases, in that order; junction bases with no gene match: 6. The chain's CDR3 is CASSPQTGPYNEQFF. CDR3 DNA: TGTGCCAGCAGTCCCCAGACAGGGCCCTACAATGAGCAGTTCTTC.

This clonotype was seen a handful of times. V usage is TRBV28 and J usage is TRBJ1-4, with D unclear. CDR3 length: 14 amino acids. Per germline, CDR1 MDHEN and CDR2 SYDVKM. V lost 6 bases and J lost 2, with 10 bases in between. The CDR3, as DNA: TGTGCCAGCAGCTCGGCCGGGACTAATGAAAAACTGTTTTTT. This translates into CASSSAGTNEKLFF.

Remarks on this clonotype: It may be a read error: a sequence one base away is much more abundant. The CDR3 sequence is CASCFLATLNEKLFF. The CDR3 DNA follows: TGTGCCAGCTGCTTCTTGGCCACCTTGAATGAAAAACTGTTTTTT. The V call is TRBV7-6, the J call TRBJ1-4; D uncertain. The germline V gene encodes CDR1 SGHVS and CDR2 FNYEAQ. The CDR3 length is 15 residues.

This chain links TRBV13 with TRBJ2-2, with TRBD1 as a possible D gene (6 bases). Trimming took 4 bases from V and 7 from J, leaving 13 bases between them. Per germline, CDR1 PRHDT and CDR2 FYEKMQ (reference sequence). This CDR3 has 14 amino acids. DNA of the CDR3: TGTGCCAGCAGCTGGCAGGGGCCCGGCGGGGAGCTGTTTTTT. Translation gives CASSWQGPGGELFF.

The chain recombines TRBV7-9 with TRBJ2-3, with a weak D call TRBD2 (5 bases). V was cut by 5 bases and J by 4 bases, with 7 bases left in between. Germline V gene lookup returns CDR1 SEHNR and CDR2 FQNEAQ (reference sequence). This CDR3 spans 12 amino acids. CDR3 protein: CASSQLADTQYF. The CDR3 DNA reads TGTGCCAGCAGCCAACTAGCAGATACGCAGTATTTT.